Below are 19 T cell receptor beta chains sequenced from a single sample in a study of human T cells and chemical hapten exposure. Via MiXCR, TCRdb re-called the RACE reads, giving one row per CDR3 protein. The sample contains some 300,000 distinct CDR3 sequences, around 5.5% of which appear only once. The time point is: pre-sensitization, week 0. The treatment was: therapeutic diphenylcyclopropenone sensitization with weekly scalp DPC. Sequences were derived from whole blood, sampled in connection with sensitization to the hapten diphenylcyclopropenone (DPC). The receptors stem from a woman under 30 with alopecia areata. Some clones in this sample may be carry-over from other donors' samples.

The rearrangement links TRBV7-9 to TRBJ2-1; possible D gene TRBD2, 5 bases. Germline assignment: CDR1 SEHNR and CDR2 FQNEAQ (reference sequence). Trimming took 5 bases from V and 12 from J, leaving 14 bases between them. The CDR3 spans 12 residues. CDR3 DNA sequence: TGTGCCAGCAGCGCGGACGAGGGCGGGCAGTTCTTC. Translated, it gives CASSADEGGQFF.

Many counts were recorded for this clonotype. CDR3 region: CASSYSRGGGEAFF. DNA for the CDR3: TGTGCCAGCAGTTACTCCAGGGGAGGGGGTGAAGCTTTCTTT. The chain uses TRBV6-6 and TRBJ1-1; a weak D match, TRBD1 (6 bases). Germline CDR1 is MNHNY and CDR2 is SVGAGI (reference sequence). Trimming stripped 0 bases from V and 7 bases from J, with 12 bases between. The CDR3 is made up of 14 amino acids.

This clonotype was observed many times. This chain connects TRBV5-1 to TRBJ2-1; D tentatively fits TRBD1 or TRBD2 (5 bases each). The CDR3 consists of 15 residues. Germline assignment: CDR1 SGHRS and CDR2 YFSETQ. Trimming stripped 4 bases from V and 5 bases from J, with 16 bases between. The CDR3 coding sequence is TGCGCCAGCAGCGAGGGCGCAGGGACGAACAATGAGCAGTTCTTC. This translates into CASSEGAGTNNEQFF.

In this sample, this clonotype turned up many times. The CDR3 bases are TGTGCCAGCAAGCGGAACACTGAAGCTTTCTTT. Residues: CASKRNTEAFF. This sequence joins TRBV2 and TRBJ1-1; D gene unclear. The V end was cut by 7 bases, the J end by 1 base, with 4 bases between. The germline V gene encodes CDR1 SNHLY and CDR2 FYNNEI. This CDR3 region has 11 residues.

This clonotype was counted ten times or more. The V gene is TRBV7-2, the J gene TRBJ1-2; 7 nucleotides agree with TRBD1. The V and J ends lost 4 bases and 4 bases, in that order; junction bases with no gene match: 12. Germline values: CDR1 SGHTA, CDR2 FQGNSA. The length of the CDR3 is 16 residues. The CDR3 DNA follows: TGTGCCAGCAGCTCATATAAGGAGGGGGCTGGCTATGGCTACACCTTC. It codes for CASSSYKEGAGYGYTF.

This chain links TRBV4-2 with TRBJ1-3, with D uncertain. Looked up from germline, CDR1 is LGHNA and CDR2 is YNFKEQ. Trimming took off 1 base at V and 7 bases at J, with 11 bases between the two ends. The CDR3 totals 14 residues. The CDR3 bases are TGTGCCAGCAGCCAAGTGGGCCTGTGGAACACCATATATTTT. It is translated as CASSQVGLWNTIYF.

This chain uses TRBV7-2 with TRBJ1-2; weak D call: TRBD1 (6 bases). The CDR3 loop spans 15 amino acids. Germline CDR1 is SGHTA and CDR2 is FQGNSA. Trimming took off 3 bases at V and 2 bases at J, with 13 bases between the two ends. CDR3 region: CASSLGTTLNYGYTF. CDR3 in DNA: TGTGCCAGCAGCTTGGGGACAACATTGAACTATGGCTACACCTTC. Full variable domain (missing parts from reference TRBV7-2 and TRBJ1-2): GAGVSQSPSNKVTEKGKDVELRCDPISGHTALYWYRQSLGQGLEFLIYFQGNSAPDKSGLPSDRFSAERTGGSVSTLTIQRTQQEDSAVYLCASSLGTTLNYGYTFGSGTRLTVV.

This clonotype came up many times. V gene TRBV10-3 combines with J gene TRBJ2-4; TRBD2 aligns across 14 bases. The CDR3 is 21 amino acids. V gave up 6 bases and J gave up 0 bases; unmatched junction bases: 16. Germline loops: CDR1 ENHRY, CDR2 SYGVKD. The CDR3 bases are TGTGCCATCAGGGGGGACCCGGGACTAGCGGGGGAGAAACTAGCCAAAAACATTCAGTACTTC. Translating gives CAIRGDPGLAGEKLAKNIQYF.

Ten or more counts support this clonotype. V is TRBV15 and J is TRBJ1-5; perhaps TRBD1 as D (5 bases). CDR1 and CDR2 from the germline V gene are LNHNV and YYDKDF (reference sequence). V was clipped by 2 bases and J by 0 bases, with 11 bases between them. There are 16 residues in the CDR3. The CDR3, as DNA: TGTGCCACCAGCAGACTACAGGATTATAGCAATCAGCCCCAGCATTTT. This encodes CATSRLQDYSNQPQHF.

The J gene is TRBJ1-1, the V gene TRBV10-3; maybe TRBD1 (6 bases). CDR1 and CDR2 (germline): ENHRY, SYGVKD. Trimming pared 0 bases from V and 11 bases from J, leaving 10 bases between. The CDR3 covers 12 residues. CDR3 region: CAISESGRGAFF. The CDR3 DNA reads as TGTGCCATCAGTGAGTCGGGCAGGGGTGCTTTCTTT.

This clonotype was counted between two and nine times. The chain couples TRBV21-1 to TRBJ2-1; the table's D call TRBD1 went unverified against the DNA. TRBV21-1 is shown as a pseudogene. The CDR3 length is 16 residues. The DNA for the CDR3 is TGTGCCAGCAGCAAAGTCGTGGACAGGGGCTGGAATGAGCAGTTCTTC. It translates to CASSKVVDRGWNEQFF.

This clonotype has ten or more counts. The chain is built from TRBV7-2 and TRBJ2-3, with D possibly being TRBD1 or TRBD2 (5 bases each). Trimming cost V 4 bases and J 6 bases, with 17 bases left between them. Germline CDR1 reads SGHTA; CDR2 reads FQGNSA. This CDR3 contains 15 residues. The CDR3 coding sequence is TGTGCCAGCAGCTCCACGGGACCCCCGACTGATACGCAGTATTTT. Translated: CASSSTGPPTDTQYF.

This clonotype turned up a few times. This rearrangement joins TRBV15 to TRBJ2-5, with D possibly TRBD2 on 6 matching bases. The V gene's germline CDR1 is LNHNV and CDR2 YYDKDF (reference sequence). The CDR3 spans 14 residues. V was cut by 0 bases and J by 5 bases, with 10 bases left in between. Here the CDR3 reads CATSRDLSGETQYF. Here the CDR3 DNA reads TGTGCCACCAGCAGAGATTTAAGCGGGGAGACCCAGTACTTC.

This clonotype was picked up a small number of times. The J gene is TRBJ1-1, the V gene TRBV5-1; D ambiguous. Deletions cut 2 bases from V and 1 base from J, with 9 bases between. There are 14 residues in the CDR3. Germline V lookup: CDR1 SGHRS, CDR2 YFSETQ. This CDR3 reads CASSFGVTNTEAFF. The CDR3 nucleotides read TGCGCCAGCAGCTTTGGGGTTACGAACACTGAAGCTTTCTTT.

This clonotype was seen a few times. The rearrangement links TRBV20-1 to TRBJ2-7; 7 positions agree with TRBD1. Per the germline V gene, CDR1 is DFQATT and CDR2 is SNEGSKA (reference sequence). V trimming: 5 bases; J trimming: 2 bases; junction bases outside the gene matches: 3. This CDR3 is 12 amino acids long. The CDR3 region is CSASTGPYEQYF. The CDR3 DNA reads as TGCAGTGCTTCGACAGGGCCCTACGAGCAGTACTTC.

This clonotype turned up a few times. The rearrangement links TRBV7-9 to TRBJ1-5, with TRBD1 matching over 10 bases. The length of the CDR3 is 17 residues. V dropped 1 base and J dropped 10; count of bases not matched to a gene: 13. Per germline, CDR1 SEHNR and CDR2 FQNEAQ (reference sequence). CDR3 nucleotide sequence: TGTGCCAGCAGCTTAGATGGGACAGGGGTCGCCCTGGCCCCCCAGCATTTT. Its protein is CASSLDGTGVALAPQHF.

The rearrangement joins TRBV4-1 to TRBJ2-7; maybe TRBD1 (5 bases). CDR1 MGHRA and CDR2 YSYEKL come from the germline V gene. The CDR3 is made up of 13 amino acids. Trimming shortened V by 4 bases and J by 7 bases, and 14 bases separated the two germline ends. The CDR3: CASSRTLPWEQYF. CDR3 DNA sequence: TGCGCCAGCAGCCGGACACTCCCCTGGGAGCAGTACTTC.

This clonotype was counted between two and nine times. The rearrangement uses TRBV6-6 and TRBJ2-5; TRBD2 matches 9 bases. Germline V CDR1 and CDR2: MNHNY, SVGAGI (reference sequence). V dropped 3 bases and J dropped 3; count of bases not matched to a gene: 2. The CDR3 extends over 14 amino acids. The CDR3 sequence: CASSYRGGEETQYF. The CDR3 region has the DNA TGTGCCAGCAGTTATCGCGGGGGGGAAGAGACCCAGTACTTC.

The V gene is TRBV29-1, the J gene TRBJ1-1, with D unresolved. Germline-derived CDR1 and CDR2 are SQVTM and ANQGSEA. The CDR3 spans 15 residues. V lost 0 bases and J lost 4, with 15 bases in between. As DNA, the CDR3 is TGCAGCGTTGAAGATTACCTTCGAACGGGCACTGAAGCTTTCTTT. Translating it yields CSVEDYLRTGTEAFF. The full variable domain, its missing parts supplied by reference TRBV29-1 and TRBJ1-1, is SAVISQKPSRDICQRGTSLTIQCQVDSQVTMMFWYRQQPGQSLTLIATANQGSEATYESGFVIDKFPISRPNLTFSTLTVSNMSPEDSSIYLCSVEDYLRTGTEAFFGQGTRLTVV.